This T cell receptor beta chain came from a study of cytomegalovirus exposure and HLA in healthy donors. Study details: Genotyping showed around four fifths of over 350 donors falling in the Caucasian-associated ancestry cluster. Study-wide findings and caveats: Sequencing likely generated an artifact that appeared as a cluster of highly shared sequence variants.

In regard to this clone: Its cognate antigen is unknown.

The germline V gene encodes CDR1 SNHLY and CDR2 FYNNEI. V lost 5 bases to trimming and J lost 7 bases; unmatched junction nucleotides: 16. The CDR3 covers 16 residues. The PCR used 60 Vbeta and 13 Jbeta primers. This table comes from immunoSEQ multiplex PCR, and its TCRdb copy is limited to in-frame clones, with some not included. The sample yields over 200,000 clones, about three quarters seen once. The clonotype was recovered from a woman aged 60-75 years in good health and CMV-seropositive. Sequenced sample: PBMCs. The chain has TRBV2 and TRBJ2-7; TRBD1 agrees at 8 bases. As DNA, the CDR3 is TGTGCCAGCAGTCTAAATACCGGGACAGGAAGGCGGGAGCAGTACTTC. Its translation is CASSLNTGTGRREQYF.